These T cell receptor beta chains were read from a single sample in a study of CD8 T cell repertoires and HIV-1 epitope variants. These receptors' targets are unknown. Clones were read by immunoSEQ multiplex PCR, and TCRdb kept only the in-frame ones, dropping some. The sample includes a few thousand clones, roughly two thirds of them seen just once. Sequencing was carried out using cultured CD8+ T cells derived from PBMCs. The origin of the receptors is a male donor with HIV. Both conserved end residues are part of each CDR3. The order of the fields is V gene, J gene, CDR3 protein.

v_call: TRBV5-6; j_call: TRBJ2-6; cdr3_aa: CASSLDFGAWASGANVLTF
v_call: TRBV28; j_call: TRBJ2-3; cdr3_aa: CASSLLGPSTDTQYF
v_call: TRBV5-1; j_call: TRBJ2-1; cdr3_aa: CASKEDAYNEQFF
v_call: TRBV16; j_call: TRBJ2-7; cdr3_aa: CASSHGQKSSYEQYF
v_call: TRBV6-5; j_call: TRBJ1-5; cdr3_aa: CATSGGVRNQPQHF
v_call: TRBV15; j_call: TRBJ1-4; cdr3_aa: CATSRVGSTNEKLFF
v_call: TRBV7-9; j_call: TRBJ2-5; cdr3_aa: CASSRLEQGAQETQYF
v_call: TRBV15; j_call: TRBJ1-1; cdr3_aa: CATSRGTSTNTEAFF
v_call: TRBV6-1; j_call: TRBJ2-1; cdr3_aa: CASSESPPVYNEQFF
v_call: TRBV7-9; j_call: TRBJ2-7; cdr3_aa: CASSSDPQPEQYF
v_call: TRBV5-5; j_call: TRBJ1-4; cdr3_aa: CASSPDRVPNEKLFF
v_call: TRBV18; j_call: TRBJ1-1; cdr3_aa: CASSLREGDTEAFF
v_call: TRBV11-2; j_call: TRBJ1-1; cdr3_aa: CASSLDPSIEAFF
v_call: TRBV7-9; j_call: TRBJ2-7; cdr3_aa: CASSLVGLGLYEQYF
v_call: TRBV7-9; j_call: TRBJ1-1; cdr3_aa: CASSSPGLPNTEAFF
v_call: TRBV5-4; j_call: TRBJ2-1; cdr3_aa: CASSSGSNEQFF
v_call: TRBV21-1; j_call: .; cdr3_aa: CASSKGRGGSSYEQYF
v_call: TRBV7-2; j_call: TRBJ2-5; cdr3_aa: CASSLGRDRGRETQYF
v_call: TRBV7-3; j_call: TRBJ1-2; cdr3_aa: CASSLEEVSNYGYTF
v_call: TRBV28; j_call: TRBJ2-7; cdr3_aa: CASSPEERASSYEQYF
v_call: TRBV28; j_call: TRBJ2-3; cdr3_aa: CASLKDREDTQYF
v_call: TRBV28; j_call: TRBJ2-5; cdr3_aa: CASSSSKYREETQYF
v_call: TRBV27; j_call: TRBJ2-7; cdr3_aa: CASSMGSVWEQYF
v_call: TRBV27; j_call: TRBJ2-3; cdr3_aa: CASSFGGGPSTDTQYF
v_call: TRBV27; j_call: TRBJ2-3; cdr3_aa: CASSSTSTSGDTDTQYF
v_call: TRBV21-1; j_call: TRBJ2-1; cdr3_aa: CASQFTRRGLSYNEQFF
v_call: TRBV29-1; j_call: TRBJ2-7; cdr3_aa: CSVQLVNSYEQYF
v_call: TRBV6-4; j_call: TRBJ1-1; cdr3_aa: CASTDGGIRAFF
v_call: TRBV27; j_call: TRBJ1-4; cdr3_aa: CASAFRGLGRANEKLFF
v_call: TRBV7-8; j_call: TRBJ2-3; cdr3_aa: CASSLGYAGGPTDTQYF
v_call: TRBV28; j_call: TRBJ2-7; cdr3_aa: CASSFLAGGSGQYF
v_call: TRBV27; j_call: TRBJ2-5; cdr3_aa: CASSLSTGMGETQYF
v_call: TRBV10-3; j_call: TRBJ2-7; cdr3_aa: CAIPTKEVTGRRIQPYEQYF
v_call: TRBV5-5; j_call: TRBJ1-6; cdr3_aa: CASRWMDSPLHF